This TCR beta chain was profiled in a study of T-cell reconstitution after alpha-beta-depleted transplantation in children. This CDR3 is 15 amino acids long. Germline V lookup: CDR1 SGHRS, CDR2 YFSETQ. Trimming at V came to 2 bases and at J to 3 bases, leaving 6 bases not matched to a gene. Researchers prepared the TCRbeta library using unique molecular identifiers, the study reports. TCRdb processed the PCR reads anew with MiXCR; each CDR3 protein has one entry. The table shows roughly 670,000 distinct CDR3 sequences, with 10% to 15% occurring only once. This receptor was identified in a girl aged 2 to 9 with congenital amegakaryocytic thrombocytopenia, due to receive a stem cell transplant. The sample here was PBMCs, taken before TCRalphabeta/CD19-depleted stem cell transplant. V gene TRBV5-1 combines with J gene TRBJ2-7, with 9 bases that match TRBD2. DNA of the CDR3: TGCGCCAGCAGCTTCGTTAGCGGGGGTGGCTACGAGCAGTACTTC. This codes for CASSFVSGGGYEQYF.